Below, 29 T cell receptor beta chains from the same sample are listed, as sequenced in a study of Tregs in tolerant kidney transplant recipients. The antigens of these receptors remain unknown. Recipient PBMCs carried a CFSE label and met irradiated graft donor PBMCs for over five days before FACS sorting. Measured with immunoSEQ multiplex PCR; TCRdb has only the in-frame clones, and not every one. There are around 3,000 clones in the sample, with approximately 7.9% held by the top ten. Material: CD8+ T cells from blood cultured with allogeneic cells, obtained before the transplant. The receptors stem from a human patient who received a combined kidney and bone marrow transplant.

In the case of this clone: The read gets to within 3 residues of the CDR3 end, and the germline J gene fills in the rest. V gene TRBV11-2 combines with J gene TRBJ2-7; D remains ambiguous. Deletions cut 4 bases from V and 4 bases from J, with 11 bases between. Germline V gene sequence: CDR1 SGHAT, CDR2 FQNNGV. The length of the CDR3 is 13 residues. CDR3 DNA, as far as it was read: TGTGCCAGCAGCTCAGGTTTCCTATACGAG. This translates into CASSSGFLYE. The whole CDR3 sequence is CASSSGFLYEQYF. Complete variable domain (other parts from reference TRBV11-2 and TRBJ2-7): EAGVAQSPRYKIIEKRQSVAFWCNPISGHATLYWYQQILGQGPKLLIQFQNNGVVDDSQLPKDRFSAERLKGVDSTLKIQPAKLEDSAVYLCASSSGFLYEQYFGPGTRLTVT.

The part of the CDR3 DNA that was read is TGCAGTGCTATACCCCGGGACAGGGGTTATAGCGAG. Its protein product is CSAIPRDRGYSE. The full-length CDR3 reads as CSAIPRDRGYSEQYF. This rearrangement joins TRBV20-1 to TRBJ2-7; TRBD1 aligns across 10 bases. The CDR3 end falls 3 residues outside the read, so it is completed with the germline J gene. Germline-derived CDR1 and CDR2 are DFQATT and SNEGSKA (reference sequence). The junction had 12 bases not matched to a gene; V was cut back by 4 bases and J by 6 bases. The CDR3 is 15 amino acids.

The sequenced part of the CDR3 DNA is TGTGCCAGCAGTCAGATCCAGGACAGGGAGGGGACCTACGAG. Translated, it gives CASSQIQDREGTYE. The full CDR3 sequence reads CASSQIQDREGTYEQYF. The chain has TRBV6-2 or TRBV6-3 and TRBJ2-7, with D perhaps matching TRBD1 (8 bases). The read comes to an end 3 residues before the CDR3 does, leaving the germline J gene to fill in the end. Germline V gene sequence: CDR1 MNHEY, CDR2 SVGEGT. This CDR3 comprises 17 residues. Trimming stripped 5 bases from V and 2 bases from J, with 22 bases between.

Concerning this clone: The read terminates 3 residues before the CDR3 end, so the remaining end is supplied by the germline J gene. The J gene is TRBJ2-2, the V gene TRBV28; D is perhaps TRBD2 (5 bases). This CDR3 is 16 amino acids long. Germline V CDR1 and CDR2: MDHEN, SYDVKM. V shed 3 bases and J shed 4 bases, with 15 bases lying between them. Partial CDR3 DNA: TGTGCCAGCAGTTTCCGCTTTGGGCGGGCCACCGGGGAG. Residues: CASSFRFGRATGE. The entire CDR3 protein is CASSFRFGRATGELFF.

This clone is called medium-sized (0.01 to 0.1%) based on its frequency. The read ends 3 residues early relative to the CDR3; the germline J gene fills the gap. The gene calls are TRBV9 and TRBJ2-1, with 11 bases that match TRBD2. The CDR3 length is 17 residues. Looked up from germline, CDR1 is SGDLS and CDR2 is YYNGEE. Unmatched junction bases numbered 8, after V lost 3 bases and J lost 3 bases. The CDR3 loop reads CASSGFAGTSGYNEQFF. The sequenced part of the CDR3 DNA is TGTGCCAGCAGCGGATTCGCCGGGACTAGCGGCTACAATGAG. Full variable domain (remainder filled in from reference TRBV9 and TRBJ2-1): DSGVTQTPKHLITATGQRVTLRCSPRSGDLSVYWYQQSLDQGLQFLIQYYNGEERAKGNILERFSAQQFPDLHSELNLSSLELGDSALYFCASSGFAGTSGYNEQFFGPGTRLTVL.

By frequency, this clone is medium-sized. The sequenced fragment ends 3 residues before the CDR3 boundary, so the rest is inferred from the germline J gene. The chain employs TRBV20-1 and TRBJ1-1; the D is unclear. The CDR3 runs 13 residues. CDR1 is DFQATT, CDR2 SNEGSKA, per germline (reference sequence). Deletions cut 6 bases from V and 5 bases from J, with 16 bases between. CDR3 in amino acids: CSAKPTGETEAFF. Incomplete CDR3 DNA: TGCAGTGCAAAACCGACCGGGGAGACTGAA.

This clone ranks as large in terms of frequency. The CDR3: CASSLAGYTEAFF. The part of the CDR3 DNA that was read is TGTGCCAGCAGCTTGGCAGGGTACACTGAA. The chain is built from TRBV5-4 and TRBJ1-1; D might be TRBD1 (5 bases). Coverage ceases 3 residues before the CDR3 finishes, and the germline J gene fills in the end. CDR3 size: 13 residues. Trimming pared 0 bases from V and 3 bases from J, leaving 6 bases between. The germline V gene has CDR1 SGHNT and CDR2 YYREEE (reference sequence).

Comment on this clone: The read is 3 residues too short to cover the CDR3 end, so that end is filled in from the germline J gene. This chain uses TRBV14 with TRBJ2-7, with D unresolved. This CDR3 spans 13 amino acids. V gave up 1 base and J gave up 6 bases, with 10 bases separating them. Germline-derived CDR1 and CDR2 are SGHDN and FVKESK. The chain's CDR3 is CASSQVLGAEQYF. The covered CDR3 bases are TGTGCCAGCAGCCAAGTACTGGGCGCCGAG.

As concerns this clone: The read falls 3 residues short of the CDR3 end, and the missing part is taken from the germline J gene. The V gene is TRBV4-1, the J gene TRBJ1-1, with TRBD1 matching 8 bases. The V gene's germline CDR1 is MGHRA and CDR2 YSYEKL. This CDR3 is built from 13 residues. Here the CDR3 reads CASSQDRTGGAFF. The sequenced CDR3 bases are TGCGCCAGCAGCCAAGATCGTACAGGGGGA.

Remarks on this clone: The CDR3 end is not reached by the read, which stops 3 residues before it; the germline J gene fills it in. The V gene is TRBV6-2 or TRBV6-3, the J gene TRBJ2-5; TRBD2 matches 8 bases. Trimming removed 7 bases from V and 5 bases from J; junction bases left unmatched: 18. Germline-derived CDR1 and CDR2 are MNHEY and SVGEGT. The CDR3 contains 17 residues. The CDR3 sequence: CASNQPTPAGGAETQYF. The covered CDR3 bases are TGTGCCAGCAATCAACCTACCCCCGCGGGAGGTGCCGAGACC.

This clone counts as medium-sized (0.01 to 0.1%) by frequency. The CDR3 extends 3 residues past the end of the read, so its final part is completed from the germline J gene. The chain joins TRBV5-4 to TRBJ2-7, with D perhaps TRBD1 or TRBD2 (5 bases each). V dropped 1 base and J dropped 6 bases, with 8 bases sitting between them. The CDR3 is 12 amino acids. From germline, CDR1 is SGHNT and CDR2 YYREEE (reference sequence). CDR3 bases read: TGTGCCAGCAGCTTGCCAGGGAGCGAG. Encoded protein: CASSLPGSE. The CDR3, in full, reads CASSLPGSEQYF.

Considering frequency, this clone is medium-sized. The read terminates 3 residues ahead of where the CDR3 ends, so the germline J gene completes it. V is TRBV18 and J is TRBJ2-4, with D tentatively TRBD1 (6 bases). The CDR3 contains 15 residues. The V end was cut by 1 base, the J end by 8 bases, with 15 bases between. The germline V gene has CDR1 KGHSH and CDR2 LQKENI. The covered CDR3 bases are TGTGCCAGCTCACCACTTTCAGGGGTGGAGGACATT. Its protein is CASSPLSGVEDI. The entire CDR3 reads CASSPLSGVEDIQYF.

As concerns this clone: The CDR3 goes on 3 residues after the read ends, and that part is filled in from the germline J gene. The chain links TRBV18 to TRBJ2-7, with 10 bases matching TRBD1. The CDR3 totals 15 residues. Trimming at V came to 6 bases and at J to 6 bases, leaving 11 bases not matched to a gene. In germline, CDR1 is KGHSH, CDR2 LQKENI. The CDR3 protein is CASSLRDRGFFEQYF. CDR3 DNA (partial): TGTGCCAGCTCCCTCCGGGACAGGGGATTCTTCGAG.

Details on this clone: The CDR3 end falls 3 residues outside the read, so it is completed with the germline J gene. The rearrangement joins TRBV7-2 to TRBJ2-7; 8 bases fit TRBD1. CDR1 and CDR2 from the germline V gene are SGHTA and FQGNSA. The CDR3 contains 15 residues. Unmatched junction bases numbered 7, after V lost 5 bases and J lost 1 base. CDR3 protein: CASSSTRDRSYEQYF. The CDR3 DNA, read in part, is TGTGCCAGCAGCAGCACCCGGGACAGGTCCTACGAG.

Its frequency marks this clone as medium-sized (0.01 to 0.1%). The read terminates 3 residues before the CDR3 end, so the remaining end is supplied by the germline J gene. This chain uses TRBV12-3 or TRBV12-4 with TRBJ2-1, with 9 bases lining up with TRBD2. This CDR3 spans 18 amino acids. V lost 3 bases and J lost 8; bases outside the gene matches: 17. CDR3 in amino acids: CASSFGGGAIPSQDEQFF. The covered CDR3 bases are TGTGCCAGCAGTTTTGGCGGGGGGGCTATACCCTCCCAAGATGAG.

According to its frequency, this clone is large. The observed sequence ends 3 residues before the CDR3 terminus, with the missing tail filled in from the germline J gene. The chain carries TRBV20-1 and TRBJ1-2; 8 bases line up with TRBD1. Per the germline V gene, CDR1 is DFQATT and CDR2 is SNEGSKA (reference sequence). V gave up 0 bases and J gave up 4 bases; unmatched junction bases: 10. This CDR3 region has 16 residues. The covered CDR3 bases are TGCAGTGCTAGAGATCTTCGGGACAGGTACATCTATGGC. Translating it yields CSARDLRDRYIYG. The CDR3 in full is CSARDLRDRYIYGYTF.

Note on this clone: The sequence runs out 3 residues before the end of the CDR3; the remainder is reconstructed from the germline J gene. The chain is built from TRBV6-2 or TRBV6-3 and TRBJ2-7; D possibly corresponds to TRBD2 (6 bases). Trimming cost V 7 bases and J 3 bases, with 13 bases left between them. The germline V gene encodes CDR1 MNHEY and CDR2 SVGEGT. The CDR3 spans 13 residues. This chain's CDR3 is CASTRGMVYEQYF. CDR3 DNA (partial): TGTGCCAGCACCCGGGGGATGGTCTACGAG.

This clone is labeled medium-sized based on frequency. Read coverage stops 3 residues before the CDR3 terminus; the germline J gene supplies the remainder. V is TRBV4-1 and J is TRBJ1-6, with a tentative D call TRBD1 (5 bases). CDR3 length: 13 residues. Looked up from germline, CDR1 is MGHRA and CDR2 is YSYEKL. CDR3 loop: CASSQSQGRPLHF. The CDR3 DNA, read in part, is TGCGCCAGCAGCCAATCCCAGGGCCGTCCC.

Measured by frequency, this clone is medium-sized. Compared with germline, one end of the junction differs, possibly owing to a read error. Coverage ceases 3 residues before the CDR3 finishes, and the germline J gene fills in the end. The chain links TRBV4-2 to TRBJ1-1; D gene unclear. Germline V lookup: CDR1 LGHNA, CDR2 YNFKEQ. The CDR3 sequence is 15 residues long. The CDR3 sequence: CASSQDAKPNTEAFF. CDR3 DNA, as far as it was read: TGCGCCAGCAGCCAAGATGCTAAACCGAACACTGAA.

Worth noting for this clone: The read ends 3 residues shy of where the CDR3 ends; the end is completed using the germline J gene. The V call is TRBV12-3 or TRBV12-4, the J call TRBJ2-3, with 8 bases that match TRBD2. The CDR3 has 16 residues. With 8 bases clipped from V and 5 bases from J, the junction kept 15 bases outside the gene matches. CDR3 DNA, as far as it was read: TGTGCCAGCCCTCTCCCCGACGGGGGGGCCGTAGATACG. It yields the protein CASPLPDGGAVDT. The whole CDR3 protein reads CASPLPDGGAVDTQYF.

This clone is called medium-sized based on its frequency. The read terminates 3 residues ahead of where the CDR3 ends, so the germline J gene completes it. The J gene is TRBJ2-5, the V gene TRBV9, with TRBD2 matching over 10 bases. Trimming took 0 bases from V and 4 from J; bases not matched to a gene: 6. The germline V gene has CDR1 SGDLS and CDR2 YYNGEE. The CDR3 extends over 16 amino acids. CDR3 region: CASSVGGTSVRETQYF. Partial CDR3 DNA: TGTGCCAGCAGCGTAGGAGGGACTAGCGTTAGAGAGACC.

Measured by frequency, this clone is large (0.1 to 1%). The read ends 3 residues shy of where the CDR3 ends; the end is completed using the germline J gene. The rearrangement uses TRBV7-2 and TRBJ2-5; D remains ambiguous. Trimming removed 5 bases at V and 4 bases at J, with 8 bases between. This CDR3 has 12 amino acids. Germline V gene lookup returns CDR1 SGHTA and CDR2 FQGNSA. This chain's CDR3 is CASSLDRETQYF. The sequenced CDR3 bases are TGTGCCAGCAGCCTAGATAGAGAGACC. The full variable domain, its missing parts supplied by reference TRBV7-2 and TRBJ2-5, is GAGVSQSPSNKVTEKGKDVELRCDPISGHTALYWYRQSLGQGLEFLIYFQGNSAPDKSGLPSDRFSAERTGGSVSTLTIQRTQQEDSAVYLCASSLDRETQYFGPGTRLLVL.

In regard to this clone: The CDR3 end lies 3 residues beyond the end of the read and is filled in from the germline J gene. V gene TRBV2 combines with J gene TRBJ2-5, with TRBD2 matching 7 bases. V gave up 4 bases and J gave up 1 base; unmatched junction bases: 3. Germline-derived CDR1 and CDR2 are SNHLY and FYNNEI. CDR3 length equals 14 residues. CDR3 DNA, as far as it was read: TGTGCCAGCAGTGGACTAGCCGTCCAAGAGACC. Translating gives CASSGLAVQET. The whole CDR3 region reads CASSGLAVQETQYF.

As concerns this clone: The CDR3 end is not reached by the read, which stops 3 residues before it; the germline J gene fills it in. The V gene is TRBV7-2, the J gene TRBJ1-4, with D possibly matching TRBD1 (5 bases). This CDR3 comprises 13 residues. The V gene's germline CDR1 is SGHTA and CDR2 FQGNSA. The part of the CDR3 DNA that was read is TGTGCCAGCAGCTTAGCCGGGGCGGGGAAA. It yields the protein CASSLAGAGK. The whole CDR3 region reads CASSLAGAGKLFF.

Comment on this clone: At one end, the junction sequence differs from germline, possibly due to a read error. The part of the CDR3 DNA that was read is TGCACCAGCAGCCCCGGGACAGGGGATAATTCACCC. Residues: CTSSPGTGDNSP. The whole CDR3 protein reads CTSSPGTGDNSPLHF. V is TRBV4-1 and J is TRBJ1-6; 10 bases agree with TRBD1. The CDR3 goes on 3 residues after the read ends, and that part is filled in from the germline J gene. This CDR3 region has 15 residues. CDR1 is MGHRA and CDR2 is YSYEKL in the germline V gene.

In terms of frequency, this clone is medium-sized. The CDR3 end lies 3 residues beyond the end of the read and is filled in from the germline J gene. This chain connects TRBV12-5 to TRBJ1-1; 10 nucleotides agree with TRBD1. The CDR3 is 14 residues long. Germline-derived CDR1 and CDR2 are LGHNT and FRNRAP. V gave up 3 bases and J gave up 6 bases; unmatched junction bases: 4. CDR3 bases read: TGTGCTAGTGGTTTCGACGGACAGGGGGCTGAA. Translation: CASGFDGQGAE. From start to end, the CDR3 is CASGFDGQGAEAFF.

Of note for this clone: The CDR3 end is not reached by the read, which stops 3 residues before it; the germline J gene fills it in. This chain joins TRBV28 and TRBJ1-5; a possible D gene is TRBD1 (5 bases). Germline assignment: CDR1 MDHEN and CDR2 SYDVKM. This CDR3 comprises 16 residues. V lost 2 bases and J 0 bases, leaving 11 bases between the germline ends. The CDR3 sequence: CASSLRGVYSNQPQHF. The part of the CDR3 DNA that was read is TGTGCCAGCAGTTTAAGGGGAGTATATAGCAATCAGCCC.

Worth noting for this clone: The read is 3 residues too short to cover the CDR3 end, so that end is filled in from the germline J gene. The chain uses TRBV10-2 and TRBJ2-2; D uncertain. V gave up 3 bases and J gave up 7 bases, with 9 bases separating them. The CDR3 sequence is 13 residues long. CDR1 is WSHSY and CDR2 is SAAADI in the germline V gene. The CDR3 sequence: CASSETELGELFF. The covered CDR3 bases are TGCGCCAGCAGTGAAACAGAGCTCGGGGAG.

As for this clone: The CDR3 extends 3 residues past the end of the read, so its final part is completed from the germline J gene. This chain uses TRBV6-1 with TRBJ1-4; 11 bases line up with TRBD1. This CDR3 region has 15 residues. After removal of 1 base from V and 8 bases from J, the junction contained 3 bases not matched to a gene. The germline V gene encodes CDR1 MNHNS and CDR2 SASEGT. The covered CDR3 bases are TGTGCCAGCAGTGAAGGGGGACAGGGGGGGGAAAAA. Its translation: CASSEGGQGGEK. The entire CDR3 reads CASSEGGQGGEKLFF.